These T cell receptor beta chains were read from a single sample in a study of T cells expressing NK-cell markers. TCRdb reprocessed the 5' RACE reads, keeping one entry per CDR3 protein, no DNA. Its table lists 150,000 to 160,000 distinct CDR3 sequences. Sequences were obtained from blood T cells: a sorted CD56 or NKG2C T cell subset, CD4+ or CD8+ T cells, or bulk PBMC T cells (not recorded which). These receptors were obtained from a woman in her forties or fifties in good health. CDR3s include the opening cysteine and the closing phenylalanine or tryptophan. Each record gives: V gene, J gene, CDR3 protein.

TRBV11-2	TRBJ1-1	CASSLDPGETEAFF
TRBV4-1	TRBJ2-5	CASSQLWGAQETQYF
TRBV24-1	TRBJ1-2	CATSDSWGYGYTF
TRBV11-3	TRBJ2-1	CASSLNSGRAWEQFF
TRBV7-9	TRBJ2-3	CASSLKGYHSTDTQYF
TRBV25-1	TRBJ1-5	CASSVGGGQPQHF
TRBV6-5	TRBJ2-1	CASRLTSSYNEQFF
TRBV5-1	TRBJ2-1	CASSFQDPPSLEQFF
TRBV6-4	TRBJ2-1	CASSDSRRASNEQFF
TRBV5-1	TRBJ2-1	CASSGPGTGVANEQFF
TRBV10-3	TRBJ2-1	CAISESVAGDYNEQFF
TRBV12-3/TRBV12-4	TRBJ2-1	CATHPGSSTNEQFF
TRBV20-1	TRBJ2-7	CSARELAGIAYEQYF
TRBV24-1	TRBJ2-1	CATSEPRGAGGNNEQFF
TRBV7-9	TRBJ2-1	CASSPRGGNNEQFF
TRBV9	TRBJ2-1	CASSVVAGGGVEQFF
TRBV7-9	TRBJ2-3	CASSLVKGSTDTQYF
TRBV28	TRBJ2-7	CASRTDRGSYEQYF
TRBV13	TRBJ2-1	CASSSYLANEQFF
TRBV6-5	TRBJ2-4	CASSPTGINIQYF
TRBV7-9	TRBJ1-3	CASSSTQGASRNTIYF
TRBV20-1	TRBJ2-3	CSAESSRGTDTQYF
TRBV4-1	TRBJ1-6	CASSQDAGWNSPLHF
TRBV30	TRBJ2-2	CAWSVLQMNTGELFF
TRBV6-6	TRBJ2-1	CASRSGPGGGSGEQFF
TRBV14	TRBJ2-1	CASKGMHGGEYNEQFF
TRBV20-1	TRBJ2-4	CSARDLSVGVDIQYF
TRBV5-1	TRBJ2-5	CASSGGQGARPQETQYF
TRBV7-9	TRBJ2-1	CASSLDGAGEVASYNEQFF
TRBV20-1	TRBJ2-7	CSAADRGLSYEQYF
TRBV13	TRBJ2-3	CASSLVVVGTSGITDTQYF
TRBV12-3/TRBV12-4	TRBJ2-2	CASSTSTSGRANTGELFF
TRBV4-1	TRBJ2-1	CASSQDYGKFF
TRBV27	TRBJ1-5	CASSLNGRWPQHF
TRBV7-2	TRBJ2-7	CASSLGGRAYEQYF
TRBV7-6	TRBJ1-3	CASSDSALTGNTIYF
TRBV2	TRBJ2-4	CASEGWGKNIQYF
TRBV2	TRBJ1-1	CASSDPGPNTEAFF
TRBV21-1	TRBJ2-5	CASSFRERLQETQYF
TRBV27	TRBJ1-4	CASSLFPDVEKLFF
TRBV12-3/TRBV12-4	TRBJ2-5	CASSYRVGTEETQYF
TRBV12-5	TRBJ2-3	CASAHRPADTQYF
TRBV5-6	TRBJ2-7	CASSLARGYEQYF
TRBV7-6	TRBJ2-1	CASSPGSGSGEQFF
TRBV16	TRBJ2-1	CASSPHAGEGTEQFF
TRBV29-1	TRBJ2-3	CSSRAPDTQYF
TRBV6-4	TRBJ2-1	CASSDWSGTGYNEQFF
TRBV6-1	TRBJ2-1	CASTGTGYGSGWYNEQFF
TRBV12-3/TRBV12-4	TRBJ1-5	CASSLSYSNQPQHF
TRBV6-1	TRBJ2-1	CASSTLAGGRFF
TRBV29-1	TRBJ1-4	CSVERRATNEKLFF
TRBV24-1	TRBJ2-5	CATSDPAHQETQYF
TRBV7-6	TRBJ2-7	CASSWNSYEQYF